This TCR beta chain was retrieved from a study of CD8 T cells in ankylosing spondylitis. Findings of the study overall: Significant enrichment of disease-linked clones was reportedly seen in matched ankylosing spondylitis synovial fluid. A TCR beta motif of fewer than ten highly homologous variants appeared characteristic of ankylosing spondylitis blood. Disease-associated clones were CD8+ and fairly uncommon in peripheral blood.

As for this clonotype: Its antigen is not known.

The CDR3 contains 15 residues. Germline CDR1 SGHRS, CDR2 YFSETQ. Trimming removed 5 bases from V and 2 bases from J; junction bases left unmatched: 7. Quantitative molecular-barcoded 5'-RACE generated the TCR beta libraries. TCRdb fed the 5' RACE reads into MiXCR, producing one record per CDR3 protein. The sample has approximately 300,000 distinct CDR3 sequences, roughly 8% seen once; the top ten hold roughly 15%. Sequenced input: blood, either unsorted or a sorted T cell fraction (not recorded which). The chain is built from TRBV5-1 and TRBJ2-7, with 10 bases fitting TRBD2. This receptor was identified in a male donor with ankylosing spondylitis. The CDR3 sequence is CASREGLAVPYEQYF. In DNA, the CDR3 is TGCGCCAGCAGGGAAGGACTAGCGGTTCCCTACGAGCAGTACTTC.